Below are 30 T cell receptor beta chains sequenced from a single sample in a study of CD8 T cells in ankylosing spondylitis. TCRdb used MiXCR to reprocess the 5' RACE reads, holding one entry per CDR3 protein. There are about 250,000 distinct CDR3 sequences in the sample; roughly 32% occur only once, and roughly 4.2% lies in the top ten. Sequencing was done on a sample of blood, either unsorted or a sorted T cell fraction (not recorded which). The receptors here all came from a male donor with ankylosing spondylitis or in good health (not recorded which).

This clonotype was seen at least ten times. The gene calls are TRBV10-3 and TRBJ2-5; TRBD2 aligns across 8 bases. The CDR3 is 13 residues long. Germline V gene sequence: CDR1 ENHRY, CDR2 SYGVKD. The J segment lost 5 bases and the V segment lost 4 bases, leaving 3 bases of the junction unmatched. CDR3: CAISGRGGETQYF. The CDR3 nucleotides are TGTGCCATCAGTGGGCGCGGGGGGGAGACCCAGTACTTC.

CDR3 loop: CASKRTPDTDTQYF. The CDR3 bases are TGTGCCAGCAAGAGGACCCCGGACACAGATACGCAGTATTTT. V usage is TRBV6-9 and J usage is TRBJ2-3; no definite D call. CDR3 length: 14 residues. CDR1 MNHGY and CDR2 SVAAGI come from the germline V gene. V dropped 7 bases and J dropped 2 bases, with 13 bases sitting between them.

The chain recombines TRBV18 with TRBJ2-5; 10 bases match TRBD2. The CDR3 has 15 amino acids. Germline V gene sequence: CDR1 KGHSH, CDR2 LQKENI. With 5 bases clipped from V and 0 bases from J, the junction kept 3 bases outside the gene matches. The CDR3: CASSSTSGYQETQYF. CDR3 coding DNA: TGTGCCAGCTCATCGACTAGCGGGTACCAAGAGACCCAGTACTTC.

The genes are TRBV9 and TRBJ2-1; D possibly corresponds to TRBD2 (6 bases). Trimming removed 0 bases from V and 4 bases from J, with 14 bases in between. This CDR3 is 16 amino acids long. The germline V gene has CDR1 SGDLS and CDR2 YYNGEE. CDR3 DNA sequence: TGTGCCAGCAGCGTAGCGGGTAGCGGCCCTTACAATGAGCAGTTCTTC. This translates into CASSVAGSGPYNEQFF.

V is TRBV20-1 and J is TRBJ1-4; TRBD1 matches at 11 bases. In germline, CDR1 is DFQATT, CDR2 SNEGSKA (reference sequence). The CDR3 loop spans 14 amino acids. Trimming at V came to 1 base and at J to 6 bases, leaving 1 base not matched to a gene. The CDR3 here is CSARGTGGDEKLFF. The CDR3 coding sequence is TGCAGTGCTAGAGGGACAGGGGGCGATGAAAAACTGTTTTTT.

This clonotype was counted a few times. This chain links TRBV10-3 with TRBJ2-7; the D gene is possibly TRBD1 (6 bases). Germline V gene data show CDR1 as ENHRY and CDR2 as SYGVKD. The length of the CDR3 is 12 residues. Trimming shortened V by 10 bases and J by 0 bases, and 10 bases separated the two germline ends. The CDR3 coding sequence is TGTGCCACAACGGACAGCTCCTACGAGCAGTACTTC. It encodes CATTDSSYEQYF.

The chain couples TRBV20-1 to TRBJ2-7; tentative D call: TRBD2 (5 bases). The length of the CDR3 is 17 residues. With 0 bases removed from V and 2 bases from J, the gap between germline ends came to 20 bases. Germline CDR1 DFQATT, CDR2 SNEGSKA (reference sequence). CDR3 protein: CSARDDLRVAKTYEQYF. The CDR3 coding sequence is TGCAGTGCTAGAGACGACCTTAGGGTAGCGAAAACCTACGAGCAGTACTTC.

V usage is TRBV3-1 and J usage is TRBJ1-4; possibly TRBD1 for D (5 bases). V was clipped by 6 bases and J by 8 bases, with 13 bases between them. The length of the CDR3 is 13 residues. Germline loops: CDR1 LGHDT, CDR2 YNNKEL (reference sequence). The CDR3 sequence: CASSRDVSEKLFF. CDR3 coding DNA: TGTGCCAGCAGTCGGGACGTGAGCGAAAAACTGTTTTTT.

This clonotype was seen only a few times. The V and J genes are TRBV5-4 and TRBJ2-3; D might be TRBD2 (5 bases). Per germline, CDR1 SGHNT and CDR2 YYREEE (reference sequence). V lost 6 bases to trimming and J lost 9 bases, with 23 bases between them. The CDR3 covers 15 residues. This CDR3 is CASKVVAGKDGTQYF. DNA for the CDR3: TGTGCCAGCAAGGTGGTTGCCGGGAAAGATGGGACGCAGTATTTT.

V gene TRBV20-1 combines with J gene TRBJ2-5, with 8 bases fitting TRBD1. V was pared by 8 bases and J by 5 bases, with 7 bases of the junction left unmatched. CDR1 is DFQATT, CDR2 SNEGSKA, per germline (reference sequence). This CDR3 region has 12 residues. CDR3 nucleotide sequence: TGCAGTCTCAGGGGGCGGGTGGAGACCCAGTACTTC. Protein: CSLRGRVETQYF.

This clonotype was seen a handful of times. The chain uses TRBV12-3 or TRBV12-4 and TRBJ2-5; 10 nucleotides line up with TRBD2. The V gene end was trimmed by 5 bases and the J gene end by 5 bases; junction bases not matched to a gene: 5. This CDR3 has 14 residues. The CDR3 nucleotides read TGTGCCAGCAGTCGAAGCGGGGGGGAGGAGACCCAGTACTTC. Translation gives CASSRSGGEETQYF.

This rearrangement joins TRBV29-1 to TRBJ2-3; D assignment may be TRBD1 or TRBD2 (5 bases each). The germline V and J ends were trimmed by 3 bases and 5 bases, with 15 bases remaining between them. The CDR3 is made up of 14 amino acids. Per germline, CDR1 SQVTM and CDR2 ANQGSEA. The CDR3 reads CSVEGPGSVDTQYF. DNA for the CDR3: TGCAGCGTTGAGGGACCGGGGAGCGTAGATACGCAGTATTTT.

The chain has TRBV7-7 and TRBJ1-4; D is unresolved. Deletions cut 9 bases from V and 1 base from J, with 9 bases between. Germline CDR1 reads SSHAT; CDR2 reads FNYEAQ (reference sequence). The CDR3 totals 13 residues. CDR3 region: CARIGETNEKLFF. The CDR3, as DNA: TGTGCCAGGATCGGGGAAACTAATGAAAAACTGTTTTTT.

The CDR3 DNA reads as TGCAGTGCTAGAATAGGGGCGGGGAACACTGAAGCTTTCTTT. It codes for CSARIGAGNTEAFF. The chain links TRBV20-1 to TRBJ1-1, with a possible D match to TRBD1 (5 bases). In germline, CDR1 is DFQATT, CDR2 SNEGSKA (reference sequence). This CDR3 is 14 amino acids long. Trimming removed 2 bases at V and 1 base at J, with 11 bases between.

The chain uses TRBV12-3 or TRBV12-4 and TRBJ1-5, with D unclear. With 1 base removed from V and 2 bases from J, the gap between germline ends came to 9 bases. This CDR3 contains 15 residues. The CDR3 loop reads CASSLGIIGNQPQHF. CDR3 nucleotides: TGTGCCAGCAGTTTAGGAATAATAGGCAATCAGCCCCAGCATTTT.

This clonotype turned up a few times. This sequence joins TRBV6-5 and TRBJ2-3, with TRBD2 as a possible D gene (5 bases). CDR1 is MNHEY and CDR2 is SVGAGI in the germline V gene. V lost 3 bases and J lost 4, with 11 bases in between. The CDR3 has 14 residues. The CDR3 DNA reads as TGTGCCAGCAGTTATTTGCGGGCGCCAGATACGCAGTATTTT. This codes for CASSYLRAPDTQYF.

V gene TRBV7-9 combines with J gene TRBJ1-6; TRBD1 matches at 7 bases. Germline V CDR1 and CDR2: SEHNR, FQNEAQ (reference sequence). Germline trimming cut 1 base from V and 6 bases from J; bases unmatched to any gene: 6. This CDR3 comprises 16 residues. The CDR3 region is CASSLGGGGSNSPLHF. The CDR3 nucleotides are TGTGCCAGCAGCTTAGGTGGAGGGGGCTCTAATTCACCCCTCCACTTT.

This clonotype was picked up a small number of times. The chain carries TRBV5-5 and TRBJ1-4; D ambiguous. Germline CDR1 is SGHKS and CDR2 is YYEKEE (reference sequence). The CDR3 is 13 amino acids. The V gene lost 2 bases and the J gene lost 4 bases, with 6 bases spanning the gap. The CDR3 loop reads CASSLLSNEKLFF. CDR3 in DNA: TGTGCCAGCAGCTTACTGAGTAATGAAAAACTGTTTTTT.

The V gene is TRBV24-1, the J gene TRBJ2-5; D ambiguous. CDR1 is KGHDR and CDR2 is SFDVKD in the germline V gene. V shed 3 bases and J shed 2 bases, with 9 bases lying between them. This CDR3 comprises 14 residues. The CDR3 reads CATSDRAVQETQYF. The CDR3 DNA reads TGTGCCACCAGTGATCGTGCAGTACAAGAGACCCAGTACTTC.

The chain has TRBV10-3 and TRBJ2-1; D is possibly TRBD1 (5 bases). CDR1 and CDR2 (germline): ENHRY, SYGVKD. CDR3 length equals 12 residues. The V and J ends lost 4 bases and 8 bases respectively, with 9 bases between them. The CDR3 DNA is TGTGCCATCAGTGGCAGGGAAGATGAGCAGTTCTTC. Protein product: CAISGREDEQFF.

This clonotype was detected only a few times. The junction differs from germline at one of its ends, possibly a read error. CDR3 sequence (DNA): TGCAGCGTTGATGGGATTCAACCCTTC. It specifies CSVDGIQPF. The chain employs TRBV29-1 and TRBJ1-2; no reliable D call. The germline CDR1 and CDR2 sequences are SQVTM and ANQGSEA. This CDR3 is built from 9 residues.

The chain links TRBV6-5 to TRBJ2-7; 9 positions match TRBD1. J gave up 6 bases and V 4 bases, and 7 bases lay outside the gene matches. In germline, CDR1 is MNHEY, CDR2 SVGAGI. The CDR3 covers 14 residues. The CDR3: CASSSTGGSGEQYF. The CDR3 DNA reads TGTGCCAGCAGTTCAACAGGGGGCTCGGGCGAGCAGTACTTC.

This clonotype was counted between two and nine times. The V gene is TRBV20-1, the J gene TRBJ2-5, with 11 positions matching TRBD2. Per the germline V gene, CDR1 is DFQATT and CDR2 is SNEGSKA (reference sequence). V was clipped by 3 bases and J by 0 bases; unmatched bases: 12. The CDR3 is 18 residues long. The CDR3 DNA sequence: TGCAGTGCTAGGCACACTAGCGGGGGCCTCAACTACCAAGAGACCCAGTACTTC. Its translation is CSARHTSGGLNYQETQYF.

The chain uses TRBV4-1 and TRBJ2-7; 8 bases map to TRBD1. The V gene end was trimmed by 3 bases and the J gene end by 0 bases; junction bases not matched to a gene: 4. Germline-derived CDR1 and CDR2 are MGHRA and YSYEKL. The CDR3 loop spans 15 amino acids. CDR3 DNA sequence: TGCGCCAGCAGCCAGGGACAGGAAAGCTCCTACGAGCAGTACTTC. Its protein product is CASSQGQESSYEQYF.

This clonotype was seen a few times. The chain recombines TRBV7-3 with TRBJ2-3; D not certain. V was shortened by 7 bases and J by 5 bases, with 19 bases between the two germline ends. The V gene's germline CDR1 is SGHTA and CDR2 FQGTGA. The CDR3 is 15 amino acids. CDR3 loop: CASKATGLTGDTQYF. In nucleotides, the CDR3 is TGTGCCAGCAAAGCGACTGGTCTCACCGGAGATACGCAGTATTTT. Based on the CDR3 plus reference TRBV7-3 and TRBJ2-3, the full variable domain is GAGVSQTPSNKVTEKGKYVELRCDPISGHTALYWYRQSLGQGPEFLIYFQGTGAADDSGLPNDRFFAVRPEGSVSTLKIQRTERGDSAVYLCASKATGLTGDTQYFGPGTRLTVL.

The CDR3 sequence is CASTSSGGDYEQYF. CDR3 nucleotides: TGTGCCAGCACGAGTAGCGGGGGGGACTACGAGCAGTACTTC. V usage is TRBV28 and J usage is TRBJ2-7; 11 bases match TRBD2. The V segment lost 7 bases and the J segment 3 bases; nucleotides outside the gene matches: 5. In germline, CDR1 is MDHEN, CDR2 SYDVKM. The CDR3 has 14 residues. The entire variable domain, with the rest obtained from reference TRBV28 and TRBJ2-7, is as follows: DVKVTQSSRYLVKRTGEKVFLECVQDMDHENMFWYRQDPGLGLRLIYFSYDVKMKEKGDIPEGYSVSREKKERFSLILESASTNQTSMYLCASTSSGGDYEQYFGPGTRLTVT.

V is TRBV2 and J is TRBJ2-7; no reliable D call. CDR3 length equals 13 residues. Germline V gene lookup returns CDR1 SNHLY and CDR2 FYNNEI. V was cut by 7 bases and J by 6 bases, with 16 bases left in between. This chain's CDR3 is CASIGYGLSEQYF. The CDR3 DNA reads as TGTGCCAGCATAGGGTATGGCCTCTCCGAGCAGTACTTC.

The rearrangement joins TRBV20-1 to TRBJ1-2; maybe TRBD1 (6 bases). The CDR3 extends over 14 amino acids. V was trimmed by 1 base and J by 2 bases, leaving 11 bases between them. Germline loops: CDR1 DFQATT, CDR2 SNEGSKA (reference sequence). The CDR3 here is CSARGTAANYGYTF. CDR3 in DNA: TGCAGTGCTAGAGGGACAGCCGCAAACTATGGCTACACCTTC.

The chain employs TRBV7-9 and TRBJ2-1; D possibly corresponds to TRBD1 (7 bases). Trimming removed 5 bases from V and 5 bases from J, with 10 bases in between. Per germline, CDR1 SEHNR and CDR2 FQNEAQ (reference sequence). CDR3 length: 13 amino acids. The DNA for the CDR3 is TGTGCCAGCAGCCCCAGGGGGGACAATGAGCAGTTCTTC. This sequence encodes CASSPRGDNEQFF.

CDR3 nucleotide sequence: TGTGCCAGCAGGGGACAGGCGGCAACGTACGAGCAGTACTTC. It specifies CASRGQAATYEQYF. The genes are TRBV6-1 and TRBJ2-7; 8 bases are shared with TRBD1. Per germline, CDR1 MNHNS and CDR2 SASEGT. Germline trimming cut 6 bases from V and 4 bases from J; bases unmatched to any gene: 8. This CDR3 comprises 14 residues.